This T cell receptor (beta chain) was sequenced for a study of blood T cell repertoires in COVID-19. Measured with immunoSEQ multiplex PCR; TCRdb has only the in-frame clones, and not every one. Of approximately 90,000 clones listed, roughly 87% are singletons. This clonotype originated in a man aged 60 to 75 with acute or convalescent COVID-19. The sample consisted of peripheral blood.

CDR3: CASSPGLAGGADTQYF. DNA of the CDR3: TGTGCCAGCAGCCCGGGACTAGCGGGGGGTGCAGATACGCAGTATTTT. The J gene is TRBJ2-3, the V gene TRBV7-2; 15 bases match TRBD2. V shed 5 bases and J 4 bases; nucleotides not matched to a gene: 4. The CDR3 sequence is 16 residues long. Germline V gene sequence: CDR1 SGHTA, CDR2 FQGNSA.